This TCR beta chain emerged from a study of cytomegalovirus exposure and HLA in healthy donors. General observations from the study: An analysis was carried out later, and it reportedly showed fewer N-insertions in an Asian-associated ancestry cluster than the approximately 670-donor mean. Being productive about 87% or about 30% of the time was typical of most TCR beta V segments in an earlier analysis. Later on, an analysis showed TCR association rates differing by HLA locus, with DRB1 the most and HLA-C the fewest. The study listed 164 cytomegalovirus-associated TCR beta chains.

Both 60 Vbeta primers and 13 Jbeta primers went into the PCR. This table comes from immunoSEQ multiplex PCR, and its TCRdb copy is limited to in-frame clones, with some not included. The data show approximately 150,000 clones, approximately 73% seen once. With respect to this clone: The target antigen is unknown.

The CDR3 totals 14 residues. The ends were cut back, 5 bases at V and 9 bases at J, with 14 bases in the middle. Looked up from germline, CDR1 is LNHDA and CDR2 is SQIVND (reference sequence). The J gene is TRBJ1-6, the V gene TRBV19, with TRBD1 as a possible D gene (6 bases). The sequencing input was PBMCs. The sequence came from a woman under 30 in good health and CMV-seropositive. The CDR3 coding sequence is TGTGCCAGTAGTGGGCGAGAAGGGGGTTCACCCCTCCACTTT. Its protein product is CASSGREGGSPLHF. Based on the CDR3 plus reference TRBV19 and TRBJ1-6, the full variable domain is DGGITQSPKYLFRKEGQNVTLSCEQNLNHDAMYWYRQDPGQGLRLIYYSQIVNDFQKGDIAEGYSVSREKKESFPLTVTSAQKNPTAFYLCASSGREGGSPLHFGNGTRLTVT.